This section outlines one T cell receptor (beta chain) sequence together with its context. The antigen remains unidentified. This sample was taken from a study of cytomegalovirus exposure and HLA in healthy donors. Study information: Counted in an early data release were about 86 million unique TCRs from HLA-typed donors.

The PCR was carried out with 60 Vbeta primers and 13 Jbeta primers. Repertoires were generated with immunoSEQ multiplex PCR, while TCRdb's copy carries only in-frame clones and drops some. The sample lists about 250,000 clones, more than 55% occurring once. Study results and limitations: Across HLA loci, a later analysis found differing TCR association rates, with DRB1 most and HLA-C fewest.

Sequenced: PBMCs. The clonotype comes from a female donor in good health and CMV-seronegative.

The CDR3 spells CASSVAGTAGAKNIQYF. CDR3 DNA: TGCGCCAGCAGCGTAGCGGGAACGGCCGGGGCCAAAAACATTCAGTACTTC. The J gene is TRBJ2-4, the V gene TRBV5-1; 8 bases line up with TRBD2. V dropped 4 bases and J dropped 1; count of bases not matched to a gene: 10. The CDR3 consists of 17 residues. The germline gives CDR1 SGHRS, CDR2 YFSETQ.